A single sample gave rise to the 26 T cell receptor beta chains below, sequenced in a study of OX40 agonist ivuxolimab in advanced cancers. The table came from immunoSEQ multiplex PCR; TCRdb's copy has only in-frame clones and leaves some out. Among 65,000 to 80,000 clones listed, about four fifths were seen once. Source: CD4+ or CD8+ T cells sorted from blood, taken in a trial of the OX40 agonist ivuxolimab. Receptor source: an adult with an advanced solid tumor such as melanoma, head and neck, liver or kidney cancer.

This clone was seen ten or more times. The chain recombines TRBV2 with TRBJ2-7, with D maybe TRBD1 (6 bases). The CDR3 has 14 amino acids. The V gene's germline CDR1 is SNHLY and CDR2 FYNNEI. Trimming removed 3 bases at V and 0 bases at J, with 9 bases between. The CDR3 sequence is CASSETGSSYEQYV. The CDR3 region has the DNA TGTGCCAGCAGTGAGACAGGTAGCTCCTACGAGCAGTACGTC.

The rearrangement links TRBV7-6 to TRBJ1-5; perhaps TRBD1 as D (5 bases). V lost 2 bases, J lost 3 bases, and 11 bases lay in between. In germline, CDR1 is SGHVS, CDR2 FNYEAQ. There are 15 residues in the CDR3. The CDR3 DNA follows: TGTGCCAGCAGCTTAAGCGACAGCCCCAATCAGCCCCAGCATTTT. This gives the protein CASSLSDSPNQPQHF.

This sequence joins TRBV14 and TRBJ1-1, with 8 bases fitting TRBD1. CDR3 length equals 16 residues. Germline V gene lookup returns CDR1 SGHDN and CDR2 FVKESK. V dropped 2 bases and J dropped 3; count of bases not matched to a gene: 8. The CDR3 loop reads CASSQFGQGMHTEAFF. The CDR3 DNA reads as TGTGCCAGCAGCCAATTTGGACAGGGTATGCACACTGAAGCTTTCTTT.

This chain uses TRBV5-4 with TRBJ1-2; D is unresolved. The V end was cut by 0 bases, the J end by 3 bases, with 12 bases between. The CDR3 sequence is 15 residues long. Germline V gene sequence: CDR1 SGHNT, CDR2 YYREEE (reference sequence). The CDR3: CASSLENGVDYGYTF. The CDR3 coding sequence is TGTGCCAGCAGCTTGGAAAACGGGGTGGACTATGGCTACACCTTC.

The chain couples TRBV6-1 to TRBJ1-3, with D hard to call. This CDR3 has 16 amino acids. V lost 4 bases to trimming and J lost 4 bases, with 17 bases between them. CDR1 is MNHNS and CDR2 is SASEGT in the germline V gene. CDR3 DNA sequence: TGTGCCAGCAGTGCCCGCCCGGCCTCGGGAGGAAACACCATATATTTT. This gives the protein CASSARPASGGNTIYF.

The genes are TRBV14 and TRBJ2-5, with unresolved D. The V gene lost 4 bases and the J gene lost 5 bases, with 11 bases spanning the gap. CDR1 and CDR2 (germline): SGHDN, FVKESK. CDR3 length: 13 residues. In DNA, the CDR3 is TGTGCCAGCAGCCCGGACGTCTGGGAGACCCAGTACTTC. Its protein is CASSPDVWETQYF. Drawing the rest from reference TRBV14 and TRBJ2-5, the complete variable domain is EAGVTQFPSHSVIEKGQTVTLRCDPISGHDNLYWYRRVMGKEIKFLLHFVKESKQDESGMPNNRFLAERTGGTYSTLKVQPAELEDSGVYFCASSPDVWETQYFGPGTRLLVL.

CDR3 in amino acids: CAWSGGNTIYF. The CDR3 bases are TGTGCCTGGAGCGGTGGAAACACCATATATTTT. The chain combines TRBV30 with TRBJ1-3; D is undetermined. The CDR3 has 11 amino acids. Per germline, CDR1 GTSNPN and CDR2 SVGIG (reference sequence). Trimming stripped 3 bases from V and 3 bases from J, with 3 bases between.

The chain combines TRBV7-7 with TRBJ2-5, with D unresolved. This CDR3 contains 13 residues. Germline CDR1 reads SSHAT; CDR2 reads FNYEAQ (reference sequence). The V and J ends lost 6 bases and 5 bases respectively, with 13 bases between them. This chain's CDR3 is CASSLLFGETQYF. In DNA, the CDR3 is TGTGCCAGCAGTCTCCTTTTTGGGGAGACCCAGTACTTC.

The chain joins TRBV7-9 to TRBJ2-1; TRBD1 aligns across 7 bases. CDR3 length: 14 residues. J lost 8 bases, V lost 0 bases, and 4 bases had no gene match. Germline CDR1 and CDR2: SEHNR and FQNEAQ (reference sequence). The CDR3 sequence: CASSLATGKDEQFF. CDR3 coding DNA: TGTGCCAGCAGCTTAGCGACAGGGAAGGATGAGCAGTTCTTC. Drawing the rest from reference TRBV7-9 and TRBJ2-1, the complete variable domain is DTGVSQNPRHKITKRGQNVTFRCDPISEHNRLYWYRQTLGQGPEFLTYFQNEAQLEKSRLLSDRFSAERPKGSFSTLEIQRTEQGDSAMYLCASSLATGKDEQFFGPGTRLTVL.

The chain links TRBV11-3 to TRBJ2-7, with 8 bases lining up with TRBD2. The V and J ends lost 3 bases and 9 bases, in that order; junction bases with no gene match: 10. CDR3 length: 14 amino acids. Germline V gene lookup returns CDR1 SGHNT and CDR2 YENEEA. CDR3 DNA: TGTGCCAGCAGCTTTCGGGAGGGCCTAATCGGGCAGTACTTC. It encodes CASSFREGLIGQYF.

The J gene is TRBJ2-7, the V gene TRBV14; D might be TRBD1 or TRBD2, each matching 5 bases. The CDR3 has 13 residues. Trimming cost V 1 base and J 7 bases, with 11 bases left between them. Germline CDR1 SGHDN, CDR2 FVKESK. This chain's CDR3 is CASSQVEGLEQYF. For the CDR3, the DNA is TGTGCCAGCAGCCAAGTTGAGGGGTTGGAGCAGTACTTC.

The V call is TRBV7-9, the J call TRBJ1-1; D uncertain. The CDR3 length is 13 residues. With 1 base removed from V and 7 bases from J, the gap between germline ends came to 10 bases. Germline V gives CDR1 SEHNR, CDR2 FQNEAQ (reference sequence). DNA of the CDR3: TGTGCCAGCAGCTTAGTTTTGGGAATTGAAGCTTTCTTT. Translated: CASSLVLGIEAFF. The whole variable domain, remainder taken from reference TRBV7-9 and TRBJ1-1, is DTGVSQNPRHKITKRGQNVTFRCDPISEHNRLYWYRQTLGQGPEFLTYFQNEAQLEKSRLLSDRFSAERPKGSFSTLEIQRTEQGDSAMYLCASSLVLGIEAFFGQGTRLTVV.

By share, this clone ranks as medium-sized. The CDR3 DNA reads as TGTGCCAGTAGGGCGCGGGAGGCTTCATCCTACGAGCAGTACTTC. Its translation: CASRAREASSYEQYF. This chain connects TRBV19 to TRBJ2-7; 8 nucleotides agree with TRBD2. The CDR3 has 15 residues. V lost 6 bases and J lost 1; bases outside the gene matches: 8. CDR1 and CDR2 (germline): LNHDA, SQIVND (reference sequence). Using reference TRBV19 and TRBJ2-7 for the parts outside the CDR3, the full variable domain is DGGITQSPKYLFRKEGQNVTLSCEQNLNHDAMYWYRQDPGQGLRLIYYSQIVNDFQKGDIAEGYSVSREKKESFPLTVTSAQKNPTAFYLCASRAREASSYEQYFGPGTRLTVT.

The CDR3 here is CAWIGSPYNEQFF. Here the CDR3 DNA reads TGTGCCTGGATTGGATCCCCCTACAATGAGCAGTTCTTC. V gene TRBV30 combines with J gene TRBJ2-1, with D unclear. Per the germline V gene, CDR1 is GTSNPN and CDR2 is SVGIG (reference sequence). Trimming stripped 4 bases from V and 2 bases from J, with 9 bases between. This CDR3 contains 13 residues.

The table lists this clone with a few counts. The J gene is TRBJ1-1, the V gene TRBV19, with 11 bases that match TRBD1. Germline lookup yields CDR1 LNHDA and CDR2 SQIVND (reference sequence). The CDR3 is 16 residues long. The trim removed 5 bases at V and 3 bases at J, leaving 8 bases unmatched. The CDR3 sequence: CASSPGTGGLDTEAFF. CDR3 bases: TGTGCCAGTAGTCCAGGGACAGGGGGACTCGACACTGAAGCTTTCTTT.

Turning to this clone: Within the sample, other DNA sequences also encode this same CDR3. The chain has TRBV14 and TRBJ2-7; no firm D call. V shed 3 bases and J shed 1 base, with 1 base lying between them. CDR1 is SGHDN and CDR2 is FVKESK in the germline V gene. The CDR3 sequence is 11 residues long. CDR3 nucleotide sequence: TGTGCCAGCAGCCATTCCTACGAGCAGTACTTC. This translates into CASSHSYEQYF.

The V and J genes are TRBV7-7 and TRBJ2-1; 13 nucleotides match TRBD2. V lost 5 bases, J lost 6 bases, and 10 bases stayed unmatched. The CDR3 covers 17 residues. Germline CDR1 SSHAT, CDR2 FNYEAQ (reference sequence). The CDR3 loop is CASSVSPGLAGSNEQFF. The CDR3 DNA sequence: TGTGCCAGCAGCGTTTCGCCGGGACTAGCGGGATCCAATGAGCAGTTCTTC. The variable domain in full, completed from reference TRBV7-7 and TRBJ2-1, reads GAGVSQSPRYKVTKRGQDVTLRCDPISSHATLYWYQQALGQGPEFLTYFNYEAQPDKSGLPSDRFSAERPEGSISTLTIQRTEQRDSAMYRCASSVSPGLAGSNEQFFGPGTRLTVL.

This sequence joins TRBV18 and TRBJ1-3; no clear D. Germline V lookup: CDR1 KGHSH, CDR2 LQKENI. The CDR3 runs 16 residues. The germline V and J ends were trimmed by 0 bases and 0 bases, with 9 bases remaining between them. CDR3 coding DNA: TGTGCCAGCTCACCACCCGCCTCCTTCTCTGGAAACACCATATATTTT. Its protein product is CASSPPASFSGNTIYF.

This chain links TRBV2 with TRBJ2-1, with 12 bases aligning to TRBD2. Germline assignment: CDR1 SNHLY and CDR2 FYNNEI. The CDR3 is 19 amino acids. Trimming cost V 6 bases and J 4 bases; bases outside gene matches: 16. DNA of the CDR3: TGTGCCAGCAGGAGAGCTGGGCTAGCGGGGGGGCCAGGGTACAATGAGCAGTTCTTC. It is translated as CASRRAGLAGGPGYNEQFF.

In DNA form, the CDR3 reads TGTGCCAGTGCGAGTGGGGCAGGGTATATCACCGGGGAGCTGTTTTTT. Translated: CASASGAGYITGELFF. The rearrangement links TRBV7-2 to TRBJ2-2; D may be TRBD1 (5 bases). The CDR3 totals 16 residues. CDR1 SGHTA and CDR2 FQGNSA come from the germline V gene. The germline V and J ends were trimmed by 9 bases and 4 bases, with 21 bases remaining between them. The variable domain in full, with the rest retrieved from reference TRBV7-2 and TRBJ2-2, is GAGVSQSPSNKVTEKGKDVELRCDPISGHTALYWYRQSLGQGLEFLIYFQGNSAPDKSGLPSDRFSAERTGGSVSTLTIQRTQQEDSAVYLCASASGAGYITGELFFGEGSRLTVL.

This chain uses TRBV7-9 with TRBJ2-7; D remains ambiguous. Germline V gene lookup returns CDR1 SEHNR and CDR2 FQNEAQ (reference sequence). This CDR3 comprises 13 residues. V was cut by 1 base and J by 10 bases, with 14 bases left in between. The DNA of the CDR3 is TGTGCCAGCAGCTTAGTAACTGACTCCCTACAGTACGTC. It encodes CASSLVTDSLQYV.

The chain recombines TRBV4-1 with TRBJ2-4; TRBD1 might be the D (8 bases). Germline V gene data show CDR1 as MGHRA and CDR2 as YSYEKL. V gave up 0 bases and J gave up 7 bases, with 19 bases separating them. CDR3 size: 17 residues. CDR3 coding DNA: TGCGCCAGCAGCCAAGACGAGGCGTCACAGGGGGGGAACATTCAGTACTTC. It translates to CASSQDEASQGGNIQYF.

V is TRBV19 and J is TRBJ2-7; TRBD1 might be the D (6 bases). Trimming took off 10 bases at V and 0 bases at J, with 16 bases between the two ends. Germline-derived CDR1 and CDR2 are LNHDA and SQIVND (reference sequence). CDR3 size: 14 residues. CDR3 protein: CATLPGASSYEQYV. CDR3 nucleotide sequence: TGTGCCACCTTACCAGGGGCTTCCTCCTACGAGCAGTACGTC.

J is TRBJ2-5 and V is TRBV2; no firm D call. CDR1 and CDR2 from the germline V gene are SNHLY and FYNNEI. Trimming removed 8 bases from V and 3 bases from J, with 10 bases in between. This CDR3 is 12 amino acids long. CDR3 region: CASRTSEETQYF. In DNA form, the CDR3 reads TGTGCCAGCCGGACGTCAGAAGAGACCCAGTACTTC.

The chain is built from TRBV5-4 and TRBJ1-4, with TRBD1 matching 7 bases. V shed 0 bases, J shed 4 bases, and the junction held 3 bases outside the gene matches. CDR3 length: 15 amino acids. From germline, CDR1 is SGHNT and CDR2 YYREEE (reference sequence). The CDR3 nucleotides read TGTGCCAGCAGCTTGGGTGACAGGGATAATGAAAAACTGTTTTTT. This codes for CASSLGDRDNEKLFF.

This chain joins TRBV18 and TRBJ2-3, with D possibly called TRBD1 or TRBD2 (6 bases each). Looked up from germline, CDR1 is KGHSH and CDR2 is LQKENI. V lost 3 bases to trimming and J lost 4 bases, with 14 bases between them. This CDR3 region has 15 residues. The DNA for the CDR3 is TGTGCCAGCTCACCCCTAACGGAGGGGGCAGATACGCAGTATTTT. It encodes CASSPLTEGADTQYF.